The subject of this entry is one TCR beta chain. The entry originates in a study of early T cells in non-severe SARS-CoV-2 infection. Study information: The sequenced material was bulk RNA from unsorted whole blood, and its chains were unpaired.

TCRdb used MiXCR to reprocess the 5' RACE reads, holding one entry per CDR3 protein. This sample has tens of thousands of distinct CDR3 sequences, with around 9% found just once. This CDR3 contains 15 residues. Between the trimmed V and J ends, which lost 0 bases and 7 bases, there was a span of 15 bases. This sequence joins TRBV12-3 or TRBV12-4 and TRBJ2-5, with a weak D call TRBD1 (5 bases). Sequenced input: whole blood. The TCR sequence derives from an adult who was a healthcare worker with PCR-confirmed SARS-CoV-2 infection or an uninfected control (not recorded which). The chain's CDR3 is CASSLALTDHRTQYF. The DNA for the CDR3 is TGTGCCAGCAGTTTAGCACTGACAGACCACCGGACCCAGTACTTC.